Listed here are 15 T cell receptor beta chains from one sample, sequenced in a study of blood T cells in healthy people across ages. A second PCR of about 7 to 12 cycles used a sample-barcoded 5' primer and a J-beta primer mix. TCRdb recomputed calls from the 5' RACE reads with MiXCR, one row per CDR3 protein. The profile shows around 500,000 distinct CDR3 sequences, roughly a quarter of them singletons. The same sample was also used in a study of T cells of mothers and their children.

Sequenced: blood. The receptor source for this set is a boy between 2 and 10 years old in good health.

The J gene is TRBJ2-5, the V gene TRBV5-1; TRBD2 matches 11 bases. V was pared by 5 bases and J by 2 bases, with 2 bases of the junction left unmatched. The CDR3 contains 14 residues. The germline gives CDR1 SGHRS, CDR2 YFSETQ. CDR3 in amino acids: CASRTSGEQETQYF. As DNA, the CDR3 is TGCGCCAGCAGGACTAGCGGGGAACAAGAGACCCAGTACTTC.

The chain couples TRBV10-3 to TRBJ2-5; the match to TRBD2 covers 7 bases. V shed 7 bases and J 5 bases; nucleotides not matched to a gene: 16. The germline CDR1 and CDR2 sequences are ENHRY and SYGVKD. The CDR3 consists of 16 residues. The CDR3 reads CAINDPLAGEGETQYF. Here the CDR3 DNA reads TGTGCCATCAATGACCCGTTGGCGGGAGAGGGGGAGACCCAGTACTTC.

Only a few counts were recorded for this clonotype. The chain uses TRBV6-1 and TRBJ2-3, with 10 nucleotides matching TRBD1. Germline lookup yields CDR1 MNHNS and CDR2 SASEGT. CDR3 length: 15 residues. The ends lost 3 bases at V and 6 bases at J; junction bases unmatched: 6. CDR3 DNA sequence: TGTGCCAGCAGTGACGGACAGGGGGGAGCGGATACGCAGTATTTT. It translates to CASSDGQGGADTQYF.

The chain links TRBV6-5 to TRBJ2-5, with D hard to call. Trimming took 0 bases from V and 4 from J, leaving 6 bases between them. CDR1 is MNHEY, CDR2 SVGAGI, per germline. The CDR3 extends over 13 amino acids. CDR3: CASSYSVRETQYF. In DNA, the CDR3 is TGTGCCAGCAGTTACTCCGTCCGAGAGACCCAGTACTTC.

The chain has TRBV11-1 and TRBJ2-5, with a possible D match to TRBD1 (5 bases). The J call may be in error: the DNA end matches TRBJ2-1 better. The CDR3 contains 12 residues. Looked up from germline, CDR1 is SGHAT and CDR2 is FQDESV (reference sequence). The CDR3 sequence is CASKGRGNEQFF. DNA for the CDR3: TGTGCCAGCAAGGGAAGGGGCAATGAGCAGTTCTTC.

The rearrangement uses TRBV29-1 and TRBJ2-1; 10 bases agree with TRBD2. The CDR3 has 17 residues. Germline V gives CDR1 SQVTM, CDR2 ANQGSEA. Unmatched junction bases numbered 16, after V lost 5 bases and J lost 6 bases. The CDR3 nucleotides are TGCAGCGTTATTAGACAGATCGGACTAGCGGCTTCCAATGAGCAGTTCTTC. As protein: CSVIRQIGLAASNEQFF.

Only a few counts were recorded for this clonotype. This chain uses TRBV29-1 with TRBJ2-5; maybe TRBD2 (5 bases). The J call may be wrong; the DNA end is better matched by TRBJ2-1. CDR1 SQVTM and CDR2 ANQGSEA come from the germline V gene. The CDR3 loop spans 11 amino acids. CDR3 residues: CSVRDHNEQFF. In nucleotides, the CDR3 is TGCAGCGTCCGGGATCACAATGAGCAGTTCTTC.

CDR3 protein: CASSLGVAGDADTQYF. The CDR3 nucleotides are TGCGCCAGCAGCTTGGGGGTAGCGGGGGATGCAGATACGCAGTATTTT. The gene calls are TRBV5-1 and TRBJ2-3; 9 positions match TRBD2. The trim removed 0 bases at V and 4 bases at J, leaving 6 bases unmatched. CDR1 and CDR2 from the germline V gene are SGHRS and YFSETQ. This CDR3 contains 16 residues. The full variable domain, completed using reference TRBV5-1 and TRBJ2-3, is KAGVTQTPRYLIKTRGQQVTLSCSPISGHRSVSWYQQTPGQGLQFLFEYFSETQRNKGNFPGRFSGRQFSNSRSEMNVSTLELGDSALYLCASSLGVAGDADTQYFGPGTRLTVL.

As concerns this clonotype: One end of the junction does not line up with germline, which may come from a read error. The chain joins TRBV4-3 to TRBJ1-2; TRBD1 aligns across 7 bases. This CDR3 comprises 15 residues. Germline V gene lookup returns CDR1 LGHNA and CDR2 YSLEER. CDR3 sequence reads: CSSSQDRDRNYGYTF. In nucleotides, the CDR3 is TGCTCCAGCAGCCAAGACCGGGACAGAAACTATGGCTACACCTTC.

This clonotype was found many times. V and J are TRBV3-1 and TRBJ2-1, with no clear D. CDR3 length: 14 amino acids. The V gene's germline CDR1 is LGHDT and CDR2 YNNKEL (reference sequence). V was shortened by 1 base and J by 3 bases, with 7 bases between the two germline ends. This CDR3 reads CASSQVPGYNEQFF. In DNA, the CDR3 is TGTGCCAGCAGCCAAGTACCGGGCTACAATGAGCAGTTCTTC.

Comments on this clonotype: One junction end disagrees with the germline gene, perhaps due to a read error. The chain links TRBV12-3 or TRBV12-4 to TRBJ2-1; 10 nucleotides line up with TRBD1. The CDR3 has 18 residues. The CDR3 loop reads CASRVGQGKKDSYNERFF. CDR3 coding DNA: TGTGCCAGCCGAGTGGGACAGGGGAAGAAGGACTCCTACAATGAGCGGTTCTTC.

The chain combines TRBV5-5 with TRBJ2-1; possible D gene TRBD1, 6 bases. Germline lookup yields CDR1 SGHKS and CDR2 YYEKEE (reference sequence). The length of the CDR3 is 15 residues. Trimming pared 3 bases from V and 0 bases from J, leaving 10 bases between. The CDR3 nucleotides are TGTGCCAGCAGCTACGACAGGCGCTCCTACAATGAGCAGTTCTTC. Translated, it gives CASSYDRRSYNEQFF.

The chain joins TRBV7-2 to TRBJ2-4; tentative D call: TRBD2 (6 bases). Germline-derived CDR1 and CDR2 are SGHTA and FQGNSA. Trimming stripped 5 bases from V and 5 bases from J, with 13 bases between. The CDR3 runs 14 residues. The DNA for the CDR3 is TGTGCCAGCAGCCCTTCGTGGGGGGAAAACATTCAGTACTTC. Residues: CASSPSWGENIQYF.

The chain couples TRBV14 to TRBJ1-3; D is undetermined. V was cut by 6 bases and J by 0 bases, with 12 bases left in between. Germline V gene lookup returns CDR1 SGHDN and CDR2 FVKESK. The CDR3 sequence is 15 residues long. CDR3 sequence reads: CASSRSRSSGNTIYF. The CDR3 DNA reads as TGTGCCAGCAGTCGGAGCAGGTCCTCTGGAAACACCATATATTTT.

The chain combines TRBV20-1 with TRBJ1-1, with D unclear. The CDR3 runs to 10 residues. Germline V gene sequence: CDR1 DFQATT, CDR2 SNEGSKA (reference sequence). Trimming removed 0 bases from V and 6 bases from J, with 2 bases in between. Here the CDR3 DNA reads TGCAGTGCTAGAGATGCTGAAGCTTTCTTT. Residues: CSARDAEAFF.